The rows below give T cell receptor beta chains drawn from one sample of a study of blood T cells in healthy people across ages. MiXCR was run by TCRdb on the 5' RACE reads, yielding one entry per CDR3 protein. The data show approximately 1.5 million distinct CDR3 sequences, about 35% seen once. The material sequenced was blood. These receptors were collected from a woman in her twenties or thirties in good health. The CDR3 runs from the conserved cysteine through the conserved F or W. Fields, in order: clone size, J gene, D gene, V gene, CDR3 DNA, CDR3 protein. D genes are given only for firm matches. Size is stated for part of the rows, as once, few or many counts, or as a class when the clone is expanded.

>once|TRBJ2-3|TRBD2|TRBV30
TGTGCCTGGTGGGGACTCCAGGTGGGGGGGGATACGCAGTATTTT
CAWWGLQVGGDTQYF
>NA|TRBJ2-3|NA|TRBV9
TGTGCCAGCACCACTCATCCGGTGGGATCCACAGATACGCAGTATTTT
CASTTHPVGSTDTQYF
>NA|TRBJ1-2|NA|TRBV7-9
TGTGCCCTGGGCAGACGCTATGGCTACACCTTC
CALGRRYGYTF
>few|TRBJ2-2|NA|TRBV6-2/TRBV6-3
TGTGCCAGCAGCTCAGGGATTATTGGGGAGCTGTTTTTT
CASSSGIIGELFF
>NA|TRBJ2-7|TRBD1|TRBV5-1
TGCGCCAGCAGCAGGGACAGCTGCTACGAGCAGTACTTC
CASSRDSCYEQYF
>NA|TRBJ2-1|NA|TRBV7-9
TGTGCCAGCAGCTTAGACCCATCGGGTGAGCAGTTCTTC
CASSLDPSGEQFF
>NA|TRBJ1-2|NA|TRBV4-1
TGCGCCAGCAGCCAAGGGACAGATAACTATGGCTACACCTTC
CASSQGTDNYGYTF
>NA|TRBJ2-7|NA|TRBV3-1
TGTGTCAGCAGCGGATCCGAGACTAGATCCTCCGAGCAGTACTTC
CVSSGSETRSSEQYF
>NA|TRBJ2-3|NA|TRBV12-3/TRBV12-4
TGTGCCAGCAGTTTAAGGACAGCGGGCGCAGATATGGAGTATTTT
CASSLRTAGADMEYF
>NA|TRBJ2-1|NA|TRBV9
TGTGCCAGCAGCGTAGCTACCACAGGACCAAAAAATGAGCAGTTCTTC
CASSVATTGPKNEQFF
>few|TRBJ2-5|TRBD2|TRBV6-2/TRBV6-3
TGTGCCAGCAGTTACTCGAGGCGGGAGCGGGCAGAGACCCAGTACTTC
CASSYSRRERAETQYF
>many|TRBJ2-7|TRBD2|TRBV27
TGTGCCAGCAGCCCAACTAGCGGGGGGTACGAGCAGTACTTC
CASSPTSGGYEQYF
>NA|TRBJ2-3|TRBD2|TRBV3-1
TGTGCCAGCAGCCACGGACTAGCCATCTTCACAGATACGCAGTATTTT
CASSHGLAIFTDTQYF
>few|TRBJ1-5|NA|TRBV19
TGTGCCAGTAGATCCTCCGCAGGGAACAATCAGCCCCAGCATTTT
CASRSSAGNNQPQHF
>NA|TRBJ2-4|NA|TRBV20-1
TGCAGTGCCCTCCTCCCGGGCCTCTTCTCCAAAAACATTCAGTACTTC
CSALLPGLFSKNIQYF
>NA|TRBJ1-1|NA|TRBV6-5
TGTGCCAGCAAGGGCAGCTCGAACACTGAAGCTTTCTTT
CASKGSSNTEAFF
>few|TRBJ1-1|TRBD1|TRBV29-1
TGCAGCGTATCCCTCGGGACAGGGGGGACTGAAGCTTTCTTT
CSVSLGTGGTEAFF
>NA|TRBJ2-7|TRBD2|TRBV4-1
TGCGCCAGCAGCCAAGATCCGGGAGGCTACAAGCAGTACTTC
CASSQDPGGYKQYF
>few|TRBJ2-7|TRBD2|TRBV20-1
TGCAGTGCTAGCCTGGGCAGAGGACTAGCGGGAGACGAGCAGTACTTC
CSASLGRGLAGDEQYF
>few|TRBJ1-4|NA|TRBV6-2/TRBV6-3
TGTGCCAGCAGTTACTTGTGGACCGCCAAAAACAATGAAAAACTGTTTTTT
CASSYLWTAKNNEKLFF
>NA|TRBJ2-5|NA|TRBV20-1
TGCAGTGCTAGAGATTTTGAAGGGTGGGAGACCCAGTACTTC
CSARDFEGWETQYF
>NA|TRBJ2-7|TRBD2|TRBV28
TGTGCCAGCAGTTCCCCATTTGCGGGAGACGACGAGCAGTACTTC
CASSSPFAGDDEQYF
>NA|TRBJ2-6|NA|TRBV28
TGTGCCAGCAGTGCACGTGGGGGTCCTGGGGCCAACGTCCTGACTTTC
CASSARGGPGANVLTF
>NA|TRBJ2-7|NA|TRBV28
TGTGCCAGCAGTTCCAGGTTCGAGCAGTACTTC
CASSSRFEQYF
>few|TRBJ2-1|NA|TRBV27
TGTGCCAGCAGTGCGCGTCCCCAGCATGAGCAGTTCTTC
CASSARPQHEQFF
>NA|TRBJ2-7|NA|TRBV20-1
TGCAGTGCTAGAGTCGTGACAATCCCCTACGAGCAGTACTTC
CSARVVTIPYEQYF
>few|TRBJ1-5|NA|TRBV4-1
TGCGCCAGCAGCCAAGATATCGGATACAATCAGCCCCAGCATTTT
CASSQDIGYNQPQHF
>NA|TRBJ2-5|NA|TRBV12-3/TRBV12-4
TGTGCCAGCAGAAGAGGACAGACCCAAGAGACCCAGTACTTC
CASRRGQTQETQYF
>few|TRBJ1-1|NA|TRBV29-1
TGCAGCGTTGTCAGGGATGGGACTGAAGCTTTCTTT
CSVVRDGTEAFF
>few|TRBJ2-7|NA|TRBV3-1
TGTGCCAGCACCCAGACCCCGGGACGGAGAACCTACGAGCAGTACTTC
CASTQTPGRRTYEQYF
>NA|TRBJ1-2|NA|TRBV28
TGTGCCAGCAGTTTTAGGACAGAAGTTGCCTATGGCTACACCTTC
CASSFRTEVAYGYTF
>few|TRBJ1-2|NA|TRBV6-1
TGTGCCAGCAGTAGAGACGGAGCTGATAACTATGACTACACCTTC
CASSRDGADNYDYTF
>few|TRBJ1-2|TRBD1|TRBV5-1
TGCGCCAGCAGCGTCGACAGGGAAGGCTACACCTTC
CASSVDREGYTF
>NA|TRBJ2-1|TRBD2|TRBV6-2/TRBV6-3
TGTGCCAGCAGTGATCTAGCGGGAACCTACAATGAGCAGTTCTTC
CASSDLAGTYNEQFF
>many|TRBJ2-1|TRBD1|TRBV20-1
TGCAGTGCTAGACCAAACAGGGGTCCTCCTTACAATGAGCAGTTCTTC
CSARPNRGPPYNEQFF
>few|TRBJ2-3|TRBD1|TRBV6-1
TGTGCCAGCAGACCTGACAGGGTGCTAGAGGATACGCAGTATTTT
CASRPDRVLEDTQYF
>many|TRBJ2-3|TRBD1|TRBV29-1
TGCAGCGTTGAGGGACAGGGAGAGGTAGATACGCAGTATTTT
CSVEGQGEVDTQYF
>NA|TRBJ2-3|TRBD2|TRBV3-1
TGTGCCAGCAGCCAGAGCGGGAGGGCCGCAGATACGCAGTATTTT
CASSQSGRAADTQYF
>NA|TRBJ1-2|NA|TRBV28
TGTGCCAGAGGGGAACTAAACTATGGCTACACCTTC
CARGELNYGYTF
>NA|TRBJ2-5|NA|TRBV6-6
TGTGCCAGCAGTTTCCGCGCGGCAGCAGAGACCCAGTACTTC
CASSFRAAAETQYF
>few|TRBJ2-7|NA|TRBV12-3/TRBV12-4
TGTGCCAGCAGTTTGAGGGTGAGCTCCTACGAGCAGTACTTC
CASSLRVSSYEQYF